The present T cell receptor beta chain was sequenced within a study of blood T cell repertoires in COVID-19. As for the study in general: Both acute and convalescent COVID-19 samples were obtained from the United States, Italy and Spain.

Germline trimming cut 7 bases from V and 4 bases from J; bases unmatched to any gene: 5. The CDR3 loop spans 15 amino acids. The germline V gene has CDR1 SGHRS and CDR2 YFSETQ. Cohort assignment relied on participant-reported clinical history. Profiled with immunoSEQ multiplex PCR; TCRdb holds only in-frame clones, not every one. Here the sample spans 140,000 to 150,000 clones, roughly 84% being singletons. V is TRBV5-1 and J is TRBJ2-2; the match to TRBD2 covers 12 bases. The specimen was PBMCs or T cells enriched from blood (not recorded which). This receptor was taken from a woman aged 45-65 years who had been exposed to COVID-19. This CDR3 is CASQKTSGGTGELFF. CDR3 bases: TGCGCCAGCCAGAAGACTAGCGGGGGCACCGGGGAGCTGTTTTTT.